Listed below are T cell receptor beta chains from one sample, sequenced in a study of blood T cells in healthy people across ages. From the 5' RACE reads, TCRdb called clonotypes with MiXCR, one entry per CDR3 protein. Seen here are around 1,000,000 distinct CDR3 sequences, 25% observed once, and the top ten hold less than 0.75%. These same records also appear under a second study, on T cells of mothers and their children.

Sequencing was performed on blood. The receptors come from a girl aged 2-10 years in good health. Each CDR3 is given with its conserved first and last residue. The order of the fields is J gene, clone size, V gene, D gene, CDR3 DNA, CDR3 protein. A D gene is named only where the DNA matches it firmly. Size values are once, few and many counts, or a class for expanded clones, and some rows have none.

J gene: TRBJ2-1
clone size: .
V gene: TRBV4-1
D gene: .
CDR3 DNA: TGCGCCAGCAGCCACCCGGACAGAAGCTCCTACAATGAGCAGTTCTTC
CDR3 protein: CASSHPDRSSYNEQFF

J gene: TRBJ2-1
clone size: .
V gene: TRBV14
D gene: TRBD2
CDR3 DNA: TGTGCCAGCGGCCAATACACCGGGACTAGCGGGGCGGGGCAGTTCTTC
CDR3 protein: CASGQYTGTSGAGQFF

J gene: TRBJ2-3
clone size: .
V gene: TRBV19
D gene: .
CDR3 DNA: TGTGCCAGTAAGGAGGAAGCAACCGCTTATACGCAGTATTTT
CDR3 protein: CASKEEATAYTQYF

J gene: TRBJ1-3
clone size: few
V gene: TRBV11-2
D gene: .
CDR3 DNA: TGTGCCAGCAGCTTAGATAAGAGAGGCATCCTCTCTGGAAACACCATATATTTT
CDR3 protein: CASSLDKRGILSGNTIYF

J gene: TRBJ2-2
clone size: .
V gene: TRBV6-5
D gene: .
CDR3 DNA: TGTGCCAGCAGTTACGAGCAGGGACGTACCGGGGAGCTGTTTTTT
CDR3 protein: CASSYEQGRTGELFF

J gene: TRBJ2-4
clone size: .
V gene: TRBV29-1
D gene: .
CDR3 DNA: TGCAGCGTTGAACAGGAATATGACAAAAACATTCAGTACTTC
CDR3 protein: CSVEQEYDKNIQYF

J gene: TRBJ2-1
clone size: .
V gene: TRBV24-1
D gene: TRBD2
CDR3 DNA: TGTGCCACCAGTGATTATAGCGGGGGGGCTGTCAATGAGCAGTTCTTC
CDR3 protein: CATSDYSGGAVNEQFF

J gene: TRBJ2-3
clone size: .
V gene: TRBV6-1
D gene: .
CDR3 DNA: TGTGCCAGCAGGGATTTCACAGATACGCAGTATTTT
CDR3 protein: CASRDFTDTQYF

J gene: TRBJ1-1
clone size: .
V gene: TRBV7-2
D gene: .
CDR3 DNA: TGTGCCAGCAGCCATGACAGCTCTGAAGCTTTCTTT
CDR3 protein: CASSHDSSEAFF

J gene: TRBJ2-1
clone size: .
V gene: TRBV7-3
D gene: TRBD2
CDR3 DNA: TGTGCCAGTAATATTGGCGGGAGGAGTAATAATGAGCAGTTCTTC
CDR3 protein: CASNIGGRSNNEQFF

J gene: TRBJ2-1
clone size: .
V gene: TRBV27
D gene: .
CDR3 DNA: TGTGCCAGCACCCTAGGGGGGGCCCACAATGAGCAGTTCTTC
CDR3 protein: CASTLGGAHNEQFF

J gene: TRBJ1-1
clone size: many
V gene: TRBV6-6
D gene: .
CDR3 DNA: TGTGCCAGCAGTATTGGGCAGGGCAGCACTGAAGCTTTCTTT
CDR3 protein: CASSIGQGSTEAFF

J gene: TRBJ1-1
clone size: few
V gene: TRBV20-1
D gene: TRBD1
CDR3 DNA: TGCAGTGCCGTCAGACGACAGGGCGGGAAGGCTGAAGCTTTCTTT
CDR3 protein: CSAVRRQGGKAEAFF

J gene: TRBJ2-7
clone size: few
V gene: TRBV7-3
D gene: TRBD1
CDR3 DNA: TGTGCCAGCAGCTCCACTCCCGGGACAGAGCCCCACGAGCAGTACTTC
CDR3 protein: CASSSTPGTEPHEQYF